This is a list of T cell receptor beta chains from one sample in a study of T cell responses to AZD1222 COVID-19 vaccine. Data came from immunoSEQ multiplex PCR; TCRdb stores just in-frame clones and leaves some out. In the table there are more than 95,000 clones, approximately 90% of which are singletons. This specimen was peripheral blood, taken on day 0 of AZD1222 vaccination. The receptor source for this set is an adult in good health. Both conserved end residues are part of each CDR3. A D gene is named only where the DNA matches it firmly. Not every row has a clone size; where given, it reads once, few, many or a size class.

abundance	j_gene	len	v_gene	d_gene	CDR3aa	CDR3nt
.	TRBJ1-2	15	TRBV7-8	.	CASSSTSGRSYGYTF	TGTGCCAGCAGCTCGACCTCCGGGAGAAGCTATGGCTACACCTTC
.	TRBJ2-3	13	TRBV6-5	.	CASTRQFTDTQYF	TGTGCCAGCACCCGACAGTTCACAGATACGCAGTATTTT
.	TRBJ1-2	14	TRBV12-5	TRBD1	CASGSDRANYGYTF	TGTGCTAGTGGTTCCGACAGGGCTAACTATGGCTACACCTTC
.	TRBJ1-4	17	TRBV19	TRBD1	CASSIDGTGQTNEKLFF	TGTGCCAGTAGTATAGACGGGACAGGGCAAACTAATGAAAAACTGTTTTTT
.	TRBJ2-3	17	TRBV4-1	.	CASSQFSGGAFADTQYF	TGCGCCAGCAGCCAGTTTAGTGGGGGGGCCTTTGCAGATACGCAGTATTTT
.	TRBJ1-2	13	TRBV9	.	CASSDGTDYGYTF	TGTGCCAGCAGCGACGGGACCGATTATGGCTACACCTTC
.	TRBJ2-1	15	TRBV7-3	TRBD2	CASSPTGTSPSEQFF	TGTGCCAGCAGCCCAACCGGGACTAGTCCCAGTGAGCAGTTCTTC
.	TRBJ1-4	15	TRBV7-2	.	CASSLNTGAREKLFF	TGTGCCAGCAGCTTGAATACGGGGGCGCGGGAAAAACTGTTTTTT
.	TRBJ2-7	15	TRBV5-1	.	CASSEKGPGPIEQYF	TGCGCCAGCAGTGAAAAAGGGCCGGGCCCCATCGAGCAGTACTTC
.	TRBJ2-1	13	TRBV6-1	.	CASSEPGTSYRFF	TGTGCCAGCAGTGAACCGGGAACCTCGTACCGGTTCTTC
.	TRBJ1-4	12	TRBV3-1/TRBV3-2	.	CASSLDSEKLFF	TGTGCCAGCAGCCTAGATTCCGAAAAACTGTTTTTT
few	TRBJ1-4	19	TRBV6-1	.	CASSGLIMRDGTTNEKLFF	TGTGCCAGCAGTGGGTTGATTATGAGAGACGGAACAACTAATGAAAAACTGTTTTTT
.	TRBJ1-2	13	TRBV3-1/TRBV3-2	TRBD1	CASSQQGAGGYTF	TGTGCCAGCAGCCAACAGGGGGCGGGTGGCTACACCTTC
.	TRBJ1-3	16	TRBV6-2/TRBV6-3	.	CASSYDRTHSGNTIYF	TGTGCCAGCAGTTACGACAGGACCCACTCTGGAAACACCATATATTTT
.	TRBJ2-1	14	TRBV4-2	.	CASSHPFAYNEQFF	TGTGCCAGCAGCCACCCTTTCGCCTACAATGAGCAGTTCTTC
.	TRBJ1-3	15	TRBV3-1/TRBV3-2	.	CASSPHSGAGNTIYF	TGTGCCAGCAGCCCCCACTCGGGGGCCGGAAACACCATATATTTT
.	TRBJ1-5	15	TRBV7-8	.	CASSLAPGRGQPQHF	TGTGCCAGCAGCTTAGCCCCGGGGCGAGGTCAGCCCCAGCATTTT
.	TRBJ1-2	14	TRBV6-5	.	CASSPVGGTYGYTF	TGTGCCAGCAGCCCGGTTGGAGGTACCTATGGCTACACCTTC
.	TRBJ2-7	13	TRBV5-6	.	CASSLVRVGEQYF	TGTGCCAGCAGCTTGGTACGGGTTGGGGAGCAGTACTTC
.	TRBJ1-3	17	TRBV11-2	.	CASSLDWDTSSGNTIYF	TGTGCCAGCAGCTTAGATTGGGATACGAGCTCTGGAAACACCATATATTTT
.	TRBJ2-5	13	TRBV5-6	.	CASSFDTRETQYF	TGTGCCAGCAGCTTCGATACGCGGGAGACCCAGTACTTC
.	TRBJ2-1	17	TRBV24-1	TRBD2	CATSDHGTSGGINEQFF	TGTGCCACCAGTGACCACGGGACTAGTGGGGGTATCAATGAGCAGTTCTTC
.	TRBJ1-1	14	TRBV18	.	CASSPGRGNTEAFF	TGTGCCAGCTCCCCGGGGAGAGGAAACACTGAAGCTTTCTTT
.	TRBJ2-2	15	TRBV12-5	.	CASGLLHANTGELFF	TGTGCTAGTGGTTTGCTACACGCGAACACCGGGGAGCTGTTTTTT
.	TRBJ2-1	15	TRBV5-1	.	CASSLGGRSLNEQFF	TGCGCCAGCAGCTTGGGGGGGCGTTCTTTAAATGAGCAGTTCTTC
.	TRBJ1-2	14	TRBV27	.	CASSFRGPNYGYTF	TGTGCCAGCAGTTTTCGGGGGCCCAACTATGGCTACACCTTC
.	TRBJ2-3	13	TRBV23-1	.	CASRLSRTGTQYF	TGCGCCAGTAGACTATCCCGAACAGGGACGCAGTATTTT
.	TRBJ2-1	12	TRBV9	.	CASSVGYNEQFF	TGTGCCAGCAGCGTTGGGTACAATGAGCAGTTCTTC
.	TRBJ1-2	14	TRBV6-5	.	CASSYSSSLYGYTF	TGTGCCAGCAGTTACTCTTCCAGCCTCTATGGCTACACCTTC
.	TRBJ2-3	15	TRBV13	TRBD1	CASSSDRAVADTQYF	TGTGCCAGCAGTTCCGACAGGGCAGTTGCAGATACGCAGTATTTT
.	TRBJ1-1	14	TRBV5-6	.	CASSDTAGYPEAFF	TGTGCCAGCAGCGATACTGCAGGGTACCCTGAAGCTTTCTTT
.	TRBJ2-1	13	TRBV6-5	.	CASWGISYNEQFF	TGTGCCAGCTGGGGGATCTCCTACAATGAGCAGTTCTTC
.	TRBJ1-2	13	TRBV25-1	.	CASSESWNYGYTF	TGTGCCAGCAGTGAATCCTGGAACTATGGCTACACCTTC
.	TRBJ1-2	13	TRBV6-1	.	CASSERRVSGYTF	TGTGCCAGCAGTGAAAGGAGGGTATCTGGCTACACCTTC
once	TRBJ1-1	14	TRBV3-1/TRBV3-2	.	CASSQDGLGTEAFF	TGTGCCAGCAGCCAAGACGGGCTGGGCACTGAAGCTTTCTTT
few	TRBJ2-2	16	TRBV7-9	TRBD2	CASSFTSGSLTGELFF	TGTGCCAGCAGCTTCACTAGCGGGAGTCTTACCGGGGAGCTGTTTTTT
once	TRBJ2-2	16	TRBV4-1	TRBD1	CASSQGDRADTGELFF	TGCGCCAGCAGCCAAGGCGACAGGGCAGACACCGGGGAGCTGTTTTTT
.	TRBJ2-5	14	TRBV15	TRBD1	CATSEDRVAETQYF	TGTGCCACCAGCGAAGACAGGGTGGCAGAGACCCAGTACTTC
.	TRBJ1-1	15	TRBV19	TRBD1	CASTHDRGDRTEAFF	TGTGCCAGTACCCACGACAGGGGGGATAGAACTGAAGCTTTCTTT
.	TRBJ2-1	16	TRBV11-2	TRBD2	CASSPDSGGSYNEQFF	TGTGCCAGCAGCCCAGATTCGGGGGGTTCCTACAATGAGCAGTTCTTC
.	TRBJ1-1	13	TRBV15	.	CATSPRIWDEAFF	TGTGCCACCAGCCCCCGGATCTGGGATGAAGCTTTCTTT
.	TRBJ2-5	15	TRBV11-3	.	CASSLGLGRGETQYF	TGTGCCAGCAGCTTAGGGCTGGGGCGCGGGGAGACCCAGTACTTC
.	TRBJ1-1	12	TRBV3-1/TRBV3-2	.	CASSRGTPRAFF	TGTGCCAGCAGCCGAGGGACACCCCGTGCTTTCTTT
.	TRBJ2-3	17	TRBV4-1	.	CASSQDPWGAVPDTQYF	TGCGCCAGCAGCCAGGACCCCTGGGGGGCCGTCCCAGATACGCAGTATTTT
.	TRBJ1-1	17	TRBV18	TRBD1	CASSPRVTGHMNTEAFF	TGTGCCAGCTCACCACGGGTGACAGGGCATATGAACACTGAAGCTTTCTTT
.	TRBJ2-7	14	TRBV6-5	.	CASSYTPGDSEQYF	TGTGCCAGCAGTTACACCCCGGGGGACTCCGAGCAGTACTTC
.	TRBJ2-1	15	TRBV19	TRBD2	CASRGWGGLRNEQFF	TGTGCCAGTAGGGGCTGGGGGGGTTTAAGGAATGAGCAGTTCTTC
.	TRBJ1-3	16	TRBV10-3	TRBD1	CAISETDRGSGNTIYF	TGTGCCATCAGTGAGACCGACAGGGGATCTGGAAACACCATATATTTT
.	TRBJ1-6	12	TRBV2	.	CASSENNSPLHF	TGTGCCAGCAGTGAAAATAATTCACCCCTCCACTTT
.	TRBJ1-1	16	TRBV5-1	TRBD1	CASSLDGDRRNTEAFF	TGCGCCAGCAGCTTGGACGGGGACAGGCGGAACACTGAAGCTTTCTTT
.	TRBJ2-1	11	TRBV6-2/TRBV6-3	.	CASSYSTEQFF	TGTGCCAGCAGTTACTCGACTGAGCAGTTCTTC
.	TRBJ1-4	15	TRBV11-2	.	CASSLLGFEDEKLFF	TGTGCCAGCAGCTTGCTGGGCTTCGAGGATGAAAAACTGTTTTTT
.	TRBJ1-5	18	TRBV27	TRBD1	CASGRTDRGRISNQPQHF	TGTGCCAGCGGTCGAACTGACAGGGGGCGAATTAGCAATCAGCCCCAGCATTTT